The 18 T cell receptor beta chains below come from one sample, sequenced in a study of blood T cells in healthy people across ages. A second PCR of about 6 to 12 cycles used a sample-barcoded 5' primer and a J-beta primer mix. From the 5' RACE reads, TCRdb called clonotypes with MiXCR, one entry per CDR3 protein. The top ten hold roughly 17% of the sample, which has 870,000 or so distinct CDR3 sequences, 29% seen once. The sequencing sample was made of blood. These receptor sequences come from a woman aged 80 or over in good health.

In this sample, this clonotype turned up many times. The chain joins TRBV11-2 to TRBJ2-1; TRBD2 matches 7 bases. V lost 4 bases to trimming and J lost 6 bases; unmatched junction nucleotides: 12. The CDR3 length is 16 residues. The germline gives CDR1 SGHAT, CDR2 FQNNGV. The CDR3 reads CASSSPGQRGINEQFF. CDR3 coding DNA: TGTGCCAGCAGCTCGCCAGGCCAGCGGGGAATCAATGAGCAGTTCTTC.

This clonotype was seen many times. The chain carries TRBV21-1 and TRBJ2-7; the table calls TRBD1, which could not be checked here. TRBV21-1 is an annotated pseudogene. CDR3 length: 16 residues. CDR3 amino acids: CASSPEWGQGLFEQYF. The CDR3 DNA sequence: TGTGCCAGCAGCCCCGAATGGGGACAGGGGTTATTCGAGCAGTACTTC.

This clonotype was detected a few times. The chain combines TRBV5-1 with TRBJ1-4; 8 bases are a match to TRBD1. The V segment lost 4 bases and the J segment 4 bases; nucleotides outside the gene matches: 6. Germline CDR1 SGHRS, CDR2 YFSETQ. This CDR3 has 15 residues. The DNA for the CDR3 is TGCGCCAGCAGCCCCAGACAGGGGCGTAATGAAAAACTGTTTTTT. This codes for CASSPRQGRNEKLFF.

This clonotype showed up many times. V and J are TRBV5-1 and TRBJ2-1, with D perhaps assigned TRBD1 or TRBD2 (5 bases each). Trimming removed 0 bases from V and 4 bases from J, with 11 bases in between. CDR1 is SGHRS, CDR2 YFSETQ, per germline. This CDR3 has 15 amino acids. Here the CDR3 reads CASSLAGARYNEQFF. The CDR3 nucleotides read TGCGCCAGCAGCTTGGCCGGGGCGCGGTACAATGAGCAGTTCTTC.

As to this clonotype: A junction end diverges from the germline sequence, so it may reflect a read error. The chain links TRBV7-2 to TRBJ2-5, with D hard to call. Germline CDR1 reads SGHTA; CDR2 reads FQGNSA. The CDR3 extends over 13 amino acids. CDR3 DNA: TGTGCCAGCAGCCCCCGGACCGGAGAGACCCAGAACTTC. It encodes CASSPRTGETQNF.

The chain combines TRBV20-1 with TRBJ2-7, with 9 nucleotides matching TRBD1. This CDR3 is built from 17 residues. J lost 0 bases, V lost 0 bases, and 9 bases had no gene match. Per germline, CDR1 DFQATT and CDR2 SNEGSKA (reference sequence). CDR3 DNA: TGCAGTGCTAGAGATCGGACAGGGGACCACATCTCCTACGAGCAGTACTTC. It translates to CSARDRTGDHISYEQYF.

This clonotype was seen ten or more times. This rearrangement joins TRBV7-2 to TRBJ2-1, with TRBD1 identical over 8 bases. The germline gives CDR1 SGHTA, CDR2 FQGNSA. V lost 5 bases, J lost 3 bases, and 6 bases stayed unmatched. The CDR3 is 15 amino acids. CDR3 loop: CASSKGQGGYNEQFF. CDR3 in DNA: TGTGCCAGCAGCAAAGGACAGGGAGGCTACAATGAGCAGTTCTTC.

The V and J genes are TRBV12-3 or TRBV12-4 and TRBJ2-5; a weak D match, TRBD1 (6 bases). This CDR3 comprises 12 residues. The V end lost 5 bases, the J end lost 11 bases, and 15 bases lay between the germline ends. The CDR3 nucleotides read TGTGCCAGCAGTATACGACAGGTAGAGCAGTACTTC. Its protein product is CASSIRQVEQYF.

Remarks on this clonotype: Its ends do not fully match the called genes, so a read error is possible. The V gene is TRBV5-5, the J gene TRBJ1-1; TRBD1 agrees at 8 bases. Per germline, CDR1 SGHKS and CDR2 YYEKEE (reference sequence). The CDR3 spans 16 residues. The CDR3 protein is CAGSLGDRRANTEAFF. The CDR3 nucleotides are TGTGCCGGCAGCTTGGGGGACAGGAGGGCGAACACTGAAGCTTTCTTT. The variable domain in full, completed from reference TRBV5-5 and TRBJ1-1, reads DAGVTQSPTHLIKTRGQQVTLRCSPISGHKSVSWYQQVLGQGPQFIFQYYEKEERGRGNFPDRFSARQFPNYSSELNVNALLLGDSALYLCAGSLGDRRANTEAFFGQGTRLTVV.

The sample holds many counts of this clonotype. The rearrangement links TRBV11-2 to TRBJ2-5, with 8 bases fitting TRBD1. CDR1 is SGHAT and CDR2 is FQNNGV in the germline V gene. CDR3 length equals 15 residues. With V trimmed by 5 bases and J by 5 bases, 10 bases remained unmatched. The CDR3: CASSRSPTGDETQYF. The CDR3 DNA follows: TGTGCCAGCAGCCGCAGCCCGACAGGGGATGAGACCCAGTACTTC. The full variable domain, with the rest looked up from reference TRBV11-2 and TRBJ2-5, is EAGVAQSPRYKIIEKRQSVAFWCNPISGHATLYWYQQILGQGPKLLIQFQNNGVVDDSQLPKDRFSAERLKGVDSTLKIQPAKLEDSAVYLCASSRSPTGDETQYFGPGTRLLVL.

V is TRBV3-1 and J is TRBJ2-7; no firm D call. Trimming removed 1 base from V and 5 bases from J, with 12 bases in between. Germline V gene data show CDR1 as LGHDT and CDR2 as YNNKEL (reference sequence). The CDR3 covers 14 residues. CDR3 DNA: TGTGCCAGCAGCCAAGGGAGCTTTAGGGACGAGCAGTACTTC. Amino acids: CASSQGSFRDEQYF.

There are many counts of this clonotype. CDR3 loop: CSVVTGYGYTF. CDR3 DNA: TGCAGCGTTGTAACCGGGTATGGCTACACCTTC. This sequence joins TRBV29-1 and TRBJ1-2; no firm D call. With 4 bases removed from V and 5 bases from J, the gap between germline ends came to 8 bases. The CDR3 is 11 amino acids. Looked up from germline, CDR1 is SQVTM and CDR2 is ANQGSEA.

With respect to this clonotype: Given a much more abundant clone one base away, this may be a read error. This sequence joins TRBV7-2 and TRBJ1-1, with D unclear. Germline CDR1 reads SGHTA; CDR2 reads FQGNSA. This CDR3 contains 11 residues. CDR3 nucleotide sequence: TGTGCCAGCAGCTTAGTCACTGAAGTTTTCTTT. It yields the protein CASSLVTEVFF.

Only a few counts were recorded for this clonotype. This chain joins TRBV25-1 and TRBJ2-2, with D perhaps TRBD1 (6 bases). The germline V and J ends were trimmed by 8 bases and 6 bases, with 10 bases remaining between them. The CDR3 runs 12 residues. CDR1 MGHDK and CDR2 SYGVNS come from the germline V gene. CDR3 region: CASHRDPGELFF. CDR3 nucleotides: TGTGCCAGCCACAGGGATCCCGGGGAGCTGTTTTTT.

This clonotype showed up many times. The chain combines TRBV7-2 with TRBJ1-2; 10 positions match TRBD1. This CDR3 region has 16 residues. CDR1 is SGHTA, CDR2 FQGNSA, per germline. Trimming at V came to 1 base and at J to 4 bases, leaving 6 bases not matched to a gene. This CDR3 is CASSLGGQGGIYGYTF. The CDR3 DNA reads TGTGCCAGCAGCTTAGGCGGACAGGGGGGGATCTATGGCTACACCTTC.

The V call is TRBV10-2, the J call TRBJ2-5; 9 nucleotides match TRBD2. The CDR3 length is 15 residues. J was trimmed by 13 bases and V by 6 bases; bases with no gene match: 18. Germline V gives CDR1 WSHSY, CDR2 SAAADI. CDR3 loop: CASRGERGAFDERYF. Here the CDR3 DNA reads TGCGCCAGCAGGGGGGAGCGGGGGGCCTTCGATGAGCGGTACTTC.

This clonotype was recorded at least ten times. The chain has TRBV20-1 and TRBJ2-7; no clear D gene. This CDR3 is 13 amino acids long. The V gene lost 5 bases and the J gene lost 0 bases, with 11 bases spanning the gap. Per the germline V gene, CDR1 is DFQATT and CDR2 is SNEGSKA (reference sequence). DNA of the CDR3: TGCAGTGCTGTACCACAGAACTCCTACGAGCAGTACTTC. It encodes CSAVPQNSYEQYF.

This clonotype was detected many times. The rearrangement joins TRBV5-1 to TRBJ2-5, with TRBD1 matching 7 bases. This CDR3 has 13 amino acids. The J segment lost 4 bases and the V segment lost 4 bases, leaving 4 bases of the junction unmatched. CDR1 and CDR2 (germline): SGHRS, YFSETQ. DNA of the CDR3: TGCGCCAGCAGCCCAGGACAGGTAGAGACCCAGTACTTC. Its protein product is CASSPGQVETQYF.